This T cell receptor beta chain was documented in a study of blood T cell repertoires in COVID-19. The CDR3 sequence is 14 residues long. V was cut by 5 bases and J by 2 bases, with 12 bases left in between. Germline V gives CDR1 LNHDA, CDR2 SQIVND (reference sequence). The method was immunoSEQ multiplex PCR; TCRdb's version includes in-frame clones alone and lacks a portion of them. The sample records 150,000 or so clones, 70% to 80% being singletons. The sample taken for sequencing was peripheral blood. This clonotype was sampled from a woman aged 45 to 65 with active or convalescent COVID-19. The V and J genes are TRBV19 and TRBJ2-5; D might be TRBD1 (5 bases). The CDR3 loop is CASSAQVIQETQYF. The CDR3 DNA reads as TGTGCCAGTAGTGCACAGGTTATACAAGAGACCCAGTACTTC.